The 24 T cell receptor beta chains reported below all come from one sample, sequenced in a study of CD8+CD57+ T cells in acquired aplastic anemia. Profiling of TCR beta VDJ combinations and CDR3 sequences used genomic DNA as template. One entry per CDR3 protein, called by TCRdb with MiXCR from the reads. Of 95,000 to 150,000 distinct CDR3 sequences detected, 50% to 70% appear once; the ten largest clones hold 25% to 30%. Only patients with CD8+CD57+ cell expansion on flow cytometry were chosen for sequencing. Sequences were obtained from sorted CD4+, CD8+, or CD8+CD57+ T cells (not recorded which) from PBMCs. The receptors shown here come from a human donor with aplastic anemia.

This clonotype was detected ten times or more. V gene TRBV10-1 combines with J gene TRBJ2-2; TRBD2 is a possible D gene (6 bases). Trimming removed 3 bases from V and 7 bases from J, with 15 bases in between. CDR1 is WNHNN and CDR2 is SYGVQD in the germline V gene (reference sequence). The CDR3 loop spans 15 amino acids. The CDR3 region is CASSEGSSAVGELFF. CDR3 DNA: TGCGCCAGCAGTGAAGGGTCTAGCGCGGTCGGGGAGCTGTTTTTT.

The V gene is TRBV7-2, the J gene TRBJ2-1; D could derive from TRBD1 or TRBD2 (5 bases each). Trimming took off 8 bases at V and 12 bases at J, with 17 bases between the two ends. Germline CDR1 is SGHTA and CDR2 is FQGNSA. The CDR3 length is 12 residues. The DNA for the CDR3 is TGTGCCAGCCCGGAGATCGGGGCCGGGCAGTTCTTC. Its translation is CASPEIGAGQFF. Full variable domain (remainder filled in from reference TRBV7-2 and TRBJ2-1): GAGVSQSPSNKVTEKGKDVELRCDPISGHTALYWYRQSLGQGLEFLIYFQGNSAPDKSGLPSDRFSAERTGGSVSTLTIQRTQQEDSAVYLCASPEIGAGQFFGPGTRLTVL.

The V gene is TRBV24-1, the J gene TRBJ2-5; possibly TRBD1 for D (5 bases). Trimming cost V 0 bases and J 4 bases, with 8 bases left between them. The CDR3 extends over 14 amino acids. Germline V gives CDR1 KGHDR, CDR2 SFDVKD. In nucleotides, the CDR3 is TGTGCCACCAGTGATTTGAGGGGTGGAGAGACCCAGTACTTC. This gives the protein CATSDLRGGETQYF.

This clonotype was counted a few times. The chain employs TRBV19 and TRBJ1-2; D remains ambiguous. This CDR3 comprises 13 residues. The germline CDR1 and CDR2 sequences are LNHDA and SQIVND (reference sequence). Trimming stripped 1 base from V and 9 bases from J, with 12 bases between. This chain's CDR3 is CASSIVEQTSYTF. CDR3 nucleotide sequence: TGTGCCAGTAGTATAGTGGAACAAACGAGCTACACCTTC.

This rearrangement joins TRBV15 to TRBJ2-7; perhaps TRBD1 as D (5 bases). There are 15 residues in the CDR3. The V gene lost 0 bases and the J gene lost 4 bases, with 13 bases spanning the gap. The V gene's germline CDR1 is LNHNV and CDR2 YYDKDF (reference sequence). CDR3 DNA: TGTGCCACCAGCAGAGAAGGGGTCGGTGGGTACGAGCAGTACTTC. Its protein product is CATSREGVGGYEQYF.

Comment on this clonotype: At one boundary the junction diverges from the germline segment, which might be a read error. The V gene is TRBV24-1, the J gene TRBJ1-6; tentatively, D is TRBD1 (6 bases). Per germline, CDR1 KGHDR and CDR2 SFDVKD. CDR3 length: 16 residues. The chain's CDR3 is CATSNPQTGYNSPLHF. In nucleotides, the CDR3 is TGTGCCACCAGTAATCCCCAGACAGGTTATAATTCGCCCCTCCACTTT.

This chain connects TRBV11-2 to TRBJ2-7; D perhaps matches TRBD1 (6 bases). Trimming took off 2 bases at V and 5 bases at J, with 19 bases between the two ends. Germline V lookup: CDR1 SGHAT, CDR2 FQNNGV. This CDR3 spans 16 amino acids. The CDR3 coding sequence is TGTGCCAGCAGCTTATCCCTGAGGCAGGGGCCGAACGAGCAGTACTTC. Encoded protein: CASSLSLRQGPNEQYF. The whole variable domain, filled in from reference TRBV11-2 and TRBJ2-7, reads EAGVAQSPRYKIIEKRQSVAFWCNPISGHATLYWYQQILGQGPKLLIQFQNNGVVDDSQLPKDRFSAERLKGVDSTLKIQPAKLEDSAVYLCASSLSLRQGPNEQYFGPGTRLTVT.

The chain combines TRBV7-3 with TRBJ1-2, with D maybe TRBD1 (6 bases). CDR3 length: 13 amino acids. Germline V lookup: CDR1 SGHTA, CDR2 FQGTGA. The germline V and J ends were trimmed by 6 bases and 5 bases, with 13 bases remaining between them. The CDR3 is CASSFRGGYGYTF. CDR3 bases: TGTGCCAGCAGTTTCAGGGGCGGTTATGGCTACACCTTC.

This clonotype was seen once. The V call is TRBV28, the J call TRBJ2-7; weak D call: TRBD1 (6 bases). Per germline, CDR1 MDHEN and CDR2 SYDVKM. Between the trimmed V and J ends, which lost 9 bases and 0 bases, there was a span of 18 bases. The length of the CDR3 is 15 residues. The CDR3 reads CASRKQGPSSYEQYF. Here the CDR3 DNA reads TGTGCCAGTCGGAAACAGGGCCCCAGCTCCTACGAGCAGTACTTC.

Turning to this clonotype: One junction end does not reproduce the germline sequence, and a read error may be involved. The chain employs TRBV4-3 and TRBJ1-2, with D perhaps matching TRBD1 (5 bases). CDR3 length: 16 amino acids. Per the germline V gene, CDR1 is LGHNA and CDR2 is YSLEER. The CDR3 region has the DNA TGCGCCAGCAGCCAAGAAGTCGGGGGGACCAACTATGACTACACCTTC. It codes for CASSQEVGGTNYDYTF.

This clonotype was seen at least ten times. The CDR3 protein is CASSIGAHYEQYF. DNA for the CDR3: TGTGCCAGTAGTATCGGGGCCCACTACGAGCAGTACTTC. The chain combines TRBV19 with TRBJ2-7; D is possibly TRBD1 or TRBD2 (5 bases each). The CDR3 length is 13 residues. Germline V gene sequence: CDR1 LNHDA, CDR2 SQIVND (reference sequence). V was pared by 3 bases and J by 3 bases, with 9 bases between. Drawing the rest from reference TRBV19 and TRBJ2-7, the complete variable domain is DGGITQSPKYLFRKEGQNVTLSCEQNLNHDAMYWYRQDPGQGLRLIYYSQIVNDFQKGDIAEGYSVSREKKESFPLTVTSAQKNPTAFYLCASSIGAHYEQYFGPGTRLTVT.

In the case of this clonotype: Mismatch with germline at one junction end may stem from a read error. V is TRBV6-1 and J is TRBJ2-7; D gene ambiguous. The CDR3 sequence is 12 residues long. Germline loops: CDR1 MNHNS, CDR2 SASEGT. The CDR3 is CASGCSIYGQYF. The CDR3 nucleotides read TGTGCCAGCGGATGTTCGATCTACGGGCAGTACTTC.

This clonotype was counted many times. Here the CDR3 reads CSASGLAGGPETQYF. DNA of the CDR3: TGCAGTGCTAGTGGGCTAGCGGGGGGGCCAGAGACCCAGTACTTC. The chain employs TRBV20-1 and TRBJ2-5; the match to TRBD2 covers 12 bases. Per the germline V gene, CDR1 is DFQATT and CDR2 is SNEGSKA (reference sequence). The ends lost 3 bases at V and 4 bases at J; junction bases unmatched: 6. The CDR3 extends over 15 amino acids.

This clonotype was seen many times. The gene calls are TRBV5-1 and TRBJ1-1, with 7 bases lining up with TRBD1. Looked up from germline, CDR1 is SGHRS and CDR2 is YFSETQ. The CDR3 totals 15 residues. V gave up 2 bases and J gave up 4 bases; unmatched junction bases: 8. The CDR3: CASSFEQGLITEAFF. Written as DNA, the CDR3 is TGCGCCAGCAGCTTTGAACAGGGGTTGATCACTGAAGCTTTCTTT.

The table lists this clonotype with a few counts. The V and J genes are TRBV27 and TRBJ2-7; the match to TRBD1 covers 8 bases. Germline-derived CDR1 and CDR2 are MNHEY and SMNVEV (reference sequence). The CDR3 contains 14 residues. The J segment lost 5 bases and the V segment lost 9 bases, leaving 12 bases of the junction unmatched. CDR3 DNA: TGTGCCAGTCGCACAGGGGGGAACGTCCACGAGCAGTACTTC. Protein sequence: CASRTGGNVHEQYF.

Ten or more counts support this clonotype. The rearrangement links TRBV5-4 to TRBJ2-5, with a weak D call TRBD2 (5 bases). CDR1 and CDR2 (germline): SGHNT, YYREEE (reference sequence). The V end was cut by 1 base, the J end by 2 bases, with 6 bases between. This CDR3 contains 13 residues. CDR3 nucleotides: TGTGCCAGCAGCTTGAAGCGGCAAGAGACCCAGTACTTC. Protein sequence: CASSLKRQETQYF.

The rearrangement uses TRBV3-1 and TRBJ2-1, with TRBD1 matching over 9 bases. Per germline, CDR1 LGHDT and CDR2 YNNKEL (reference sequence). The V gene end was trimmed by 5 bases and the J gene end by 8 bases; junction bases not matched to a gene: 7. The CDR3 totals 14 residues. CDR3 bases: TGTGCCAGCAGCACGCAGACAGGGGGATATGAGCAGTTCTTC. This gives the protein CASSTQTGGYEQFF.

The chain is built from TRBV15 and TRBJ2-1; tentatively, D is TRBD2 (6 bases). Germline V CDR1 and CDR2: LNHNV, YYDKDF (reference sequence). Trimming removed 4 bases at V and 5 bases at J, with 15 bases between. CDR3 length: 15 amino acids. This chain's CDR3 is CATSIGLLADNEQFF. CDR3 nucleotides: TGTGCCACCAGCATCGGGTTGTTAGCGGACAATGAGCAGTTCTTC.

The chain joins TRBV29-1 to TRBJ1-3, with D tentatively TRBD1 (6 bases). V gave up 4 bases and J gave up 9 bases, with 16 bases separating them. In germline, CDR1 is SQVTM, CDR2 ANQGSEA. The CDR3 sequence is 13 residues long. The CDR3 sequence: CSVAWGRGGTIYF. The CDR3 region has the DNA TGCAGCGTTGCTTGGGGGCGGGGGGGCACCATATATTTT.

This clonotype has more than one count but fewer than ten. The V gene is TRBV19, the J gene TRBJ1-5; D not certain. The CDR3 length is 12 residues. V was cut by 9 bases and J by 4 bases, with 10 bases left in between. Germline CDR1 is LNHDA and CDR2 is SQIVND (reference sequence). The CDR3 sequence: CASSLENQPQHF. CDR3 DNA sequence: TGTGCCAGCAGCTTGGAGAATCAGCCCCAGCATTTT.

V gene TRBV5-1 combines with J gene TRBJ1-1; D may be TRBD1 (6 bases). Germline CDR1 SGHRS, CDR2 YFSETQ. This CDR3 contains 15 residues. With 3 bases removed from V and 2 bases from J, the gap between germline ends came to 14 bases. Here the CDR3 DNA reads TGCGCCAGCAGCTCAGAAACGGGGGGCAACACTGAAGCTTTCTTT. Its protein product is CASSSETGGNTEAFF.

In its sample, this clonotype was seen many times. The V call is TRBV10-1, the J call TRBJ2-1; TRBD2 aligns across 10 bases. Germline-derived CDR1 and CDR2 are WNHNN and SYGVQD (reference sequence). V trimming: 2 bases; J trimming: 4 bases; junction bases outside the gene matches: 5. The CDR3 loop spans 16 amino acids. CDR3 region: CASSEAGTSAYNEQFF. Here the CDR3 DNA reads TGCGCCAGCAGTGAGGCTGGGACTAGCGCGTACAATGAGCAGTTCTTC.

Worth noting for this clonotype: A clone one base away is much larger, so this may be a read error. The CDR3 here is CTSSLGQTTDTQYF. CDR3 in DNA: TGTACCAGCAGCTTGGGACAGACCACAGATACGCAGTATTTT. This chain links TRBV5-6 with TRBJ2-3; 7 nucleotides agree with TRBD1. Germline V CDR1 and CDR2: SGHDT, YYEEEE. The CDR3 length is 14 residues.

This rearrangement joins TRBV10-3 to TRBJ2-6; D is uncertain. This CDR3 has 13 amino acids. V lost 10 bases and J 1 base, leaving 8 bases between the germline ends. CDR1 is ENHRY and CDR2 is SYGVKD in the germline V gene. CDR3 protein: CATVGSGANVLTF. CDR3 nucleotides: TGTGCCACGGTGGGGTCTGGGGCCAACGTCCTGACTTTC.